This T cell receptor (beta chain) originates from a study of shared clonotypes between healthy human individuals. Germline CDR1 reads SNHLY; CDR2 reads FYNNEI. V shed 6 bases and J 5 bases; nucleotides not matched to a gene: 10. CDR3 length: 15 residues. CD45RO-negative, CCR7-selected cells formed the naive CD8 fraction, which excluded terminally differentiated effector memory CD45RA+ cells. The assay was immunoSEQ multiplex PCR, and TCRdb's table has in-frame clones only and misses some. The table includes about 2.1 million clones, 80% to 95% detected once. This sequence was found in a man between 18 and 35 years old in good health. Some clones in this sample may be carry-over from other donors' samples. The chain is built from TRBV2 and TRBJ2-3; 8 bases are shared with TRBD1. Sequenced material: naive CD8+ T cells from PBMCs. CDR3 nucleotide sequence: TGTGCCAGCAGCGCCGGACAGGGTTTAATAGATACGCAGTATTTT. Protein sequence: CASSAGQGLIDTQYF.